Listed below are T cell receptor beta chains from one sample, sequenced in a study of PD-1 blockade in classical Hodgkin lymphoma. The table came from immunoSEQ multiplex PCR; TCRdb's copy has only in-frame clones and leaves some out. This sample has 110,000 or so clones, with approximately 90% found just once. The sample in question was peripheral blood mononuclear cells (PBMCs), obtained before the second cycle of nivolumab. The receptors were gathered from a human donor with classical Hodgkin lymphoma. Each CDR3 is given with its conserved first and last residue. The order of the fields is J gene, V gene, D gene, clone size, CDR3 protein, CDR3 DNA. The D gene is left open where the match is weak. A clone size is listed for some rows: how often the clone was seen (once, few, many), or a class if it is expanded.

TRBJ1-1 TRBV6-1 . . CASSERGEGTEAFF TGTGCCAGCAGTGAAAGGGGGGAAGGGACTGAAGCTTTCTTT
TRBJ2-1 TRBV6-5 . . CASSYNAHEQFF TGTGCCAGCAGTTACAACGCGCATGAGCAGTTCTTC
TRBJ2-1 TRBV5-1 TRBD2 . CASSLTSGPSSYNEQFF TGCGCCAGCAGCCTGACTAGCGGACCGAGCTCCTACAATGAGCAGTTCTTC
TRBJ1-2 TRBV19 . . CASSIGLGSKNYGYTF TGTGCCAGTAGTATAGGGTTAGGGTCGAAGAACTATGGCTACACCTTC
TRBJ1-1 TRBV11-2 TRBD1 . CASSSQGEAFF TGTGCCAGCAGCTCACAGGGGGAAGCTTTCTTT
TRBJ2-1 TRBV6-5 TRBD2 . CASSPGGRKFF TGTGCCAGCAGTCCCGGCGGGAGGAAATTCTTC
TRBJ2-1 TRBV5-1 . once CASSLGTGMGNEQFF TGCGCCAGCAGCCTTGGGACGGGGATGGGGAATGAGCAGTTCTTC
TRBJ2-2 TRBV19 TRBD2 . CASTPIAGPTGELFF TGTGCCAGTACCCCAATAGCGGGCCCCACCGGGGAGCTGTTTTTT
TRBJ2-4 TRBV2 . . CACWENKNIQYF TGTGCCTGTTGGGAAAACAAAAACATTCAGTACTTC
TRBJ1-2 TRBV14 . . CASSLAQGGRVVNGYTF TGTGCCAGCAGCCTCGCACAGGGTGGGAGGGTCGTAAATGGCTACACCTTC
TRBJ1-2 TRBV5-8 TRBD1 once CASSRATGGQIYGYTF TGTGCCAGCAGCCGCGCGACCGGGGGACAGATCTATGGCTACACCTTC
TRBJ2-1 TRBV27 . . CASSLRDGLYNEQFF TGTGCCAGCAGTCTCCGGGACGGACTATACAATGAGCAGTTCTTC
TRBJ2-1 TRBV6-5 TRBD1 . CASSSDRSSYNEQFF TGTGCCAGCAGTTCGGACAGGAGCTCCTACAATGAGCAGTTCTTC
TRBJ1-3 TRBV30 TRBD1 . CAWSRQGASGNTIYF TGTGCCTGGAGCCGACAGGGGGCTTCTGGAAACACCATATATTTT
TRBJ2-7 TRBV5-4 . once CASSIRDTTYEQYF TGTGCCAGCAGCATCCGGGACACAACCTACGAGCAGTACTTC
TRBJ1-1 TRBV10-3 . . CATATETNTEAFF TGTGCCACCGCGACAGAAACTAACACTGAAGCTTTCTTT
TRBJ2-7 TRBV4-1 TRBD2 . CASSRVSELAGSGVYEQYF TGCGCCAGCAGCCGGGTATCGGAGCTAGCGGGGAGTGGGGTCTACGAGCAGTACTTC
TRBJ2-2 TRBV7-6 . . CASSLSTETGELFF TGTGCCAGCAGCTTAAGTACGGAGACCGGGGAGCTGTTTTTT
TRBJ1-4 TRBV7-9 . few CASSLPGTNEKLFF TGTGCCAGCAGCCTCCCGGGTACTAATGAAAAACTGTTTTTT
TRBJ2-7 TRBV5-4 . . CASSSGTDPGYEQYF TGTGCCAGCAGCTCGGGGACGGACCCAGGGTACGAGCAGTACTTC
TRBJ2-1 TRBV6-1 . . CASSEAATANNEQFF TGTGCCAGCAGTGAAGCGGCGACAGCAAACAATGAGCAGTTCTTC
TRBJ1-5 TRBV6-5 . . CASSLWGPESNQPQHF TGTGCCAGCAGTTTGTGGGGGCCCGAAAGCAATCAGCCCCAGCATTTT
TRBJ1-3 TRBV6-5 . . CASSADGNTIYF TGTGCCAGCAGTGCCGACGGAAACACCATATATTTT
TRBJ2-7 TRBV6-5 . few CASSWYRESDEQYF TGTGCCAGCAGTTGGTACAGGGAGAGCGACGAGCAGTACTTC
TRBJ2-5 TRBV28 TRBD2 . CASSTGTSGSVGAQYF TGTGCCAGCAGCACCGGGACTAGCGGGTCAGTGGGGGCCCAGTACTTC
TRBJ2-1 TRBV6-5 TRBD2 . CASSSLGGPGNEQFF TGTGCCAGCAGTTCTTTGGGAGGGCCCGGGAATGAGCAGTTCTTC
TRBJ1-1 TRBV29-1 . once CSVHPISNTEAFF TGCAGCGTGCACCCCATATCGAACACTGAAGCTTTCTTT
TRBJ2-7 TRBV7-9 . . CASSQERGSYEQYF TGCGCCAGCAGCCAAGAACGGGGCTCCTACGAGCAGTACTTC
TRBJ1-1 TRBV7-9 . . CASSQGWGAKDTEAFF TGTGCCAGCAGCCAAGGCTGGGGGGCCAAGGACACTGAAGCTTTCTTT
TRBJ2-5 TRBV18 . once CASSPQVGTGETQYF TGTGCCAGCTCACCGCAAGTAGGTACAGGGGAGACCCAGTACTTC
TRBJ1-3 TRBV30 . . CAWIHLLGSSGNTIYF TGTGCCTGGATACACCTTTTGGGGAGCTCTGGAAACACCATATATTTT
TRBJ2-3 TRBV13 . hyperexpanded CASSLASSWGSDTQYF TGTGCCAGCAGCTTAGCTTCTAGTTGGGGGTCCGATACGCAGTATTTT
TRBJ2-7 TRBV7-6 . . CASSLAAGTGSSYEQYF TGTGCCAGCAGCTTAGCAGCTGGCACAGGGAGCTCCTACGAGCAGTACTTC
TRBJ2-1 TRBV7-6 TRBD2 . CASSVIGTSDYNEQFF TGTGCCAGCAGCGTAATCGGGACTAGCGACTACAATGAGCAGTTCTTC
TRBJ1-1 TRBV15 TRBD1 . CATSRGKTGVNTEAFF TGTGCCACCAGCAGAGGGAAAACAGGGGTAAACACTGAAGCTTTCTTT
TRBJ1-2 TRBV6-6 TRBD1 few CASSSLLTGENGYTF TGTGCCAGCAGTTCACTCCTGACAGGGGAAAATGGCTACACCTTC
TRBJ2-3 TRBV19 TRBD2 . CASSGGDSGDYSDTQYF TGTGCCAGTAGTGGAGGGGATAGCGGGGACTATTCAGATACGCAGTATTTT
TRBJ1-3 TRBV4-2 . . CASSQDRGAGNTIYF TGTGCCAGCAGCCAAGATCGGGGAGCTGGAAACACCATATATTTT
TRBJ2-2 TRBV27 . few CASNLAGGGELFF TGTGCCAGCAATTTGGCCGGAGGCGGGGAGCTGTTTTTT
TRBJ1-2 TRBV5-4 TRBD1 few CASSFPFGTGPEHGYTF TGTGCCAGCAGCTTCCCATTCGGGACAGGTCCGGAGCATGGCTACACCTTC
TRBJ2-5 TRBV6-5 TRBD1 . CAIRDRLKETQYF TGTGCCATCCGGGACAGGTTAAAGGAGACCCAGTACTTC
TRBJ2-1 TRBV10-1 TRBD2 . CASSERTSGHNEQFF TGCGCCAGCAGTGAAAGGACTAGCGGGCACAATGAGCAGTTCTTC
TRBJ2-7 TRBV4-3 . . CASSQEPAVYEQYF TGCGCCAGCAGCCAAGAACCAGCGGTCTACGAGCAGTACTTC
TRBJ2-4 TRBV21-1 . . CASSYGKMRYF TGTGCCAGCAGCTACGGGAAGATGCGGTACTTC
TRBJ1-5 TRBV7-9 . . CASSSDSYSNQPQHF TGTGCCAGCAGTTCGGACAGCTATAGCAATCAGCCCCAGCATTTT
TRBJ1-4 TRBV27 . . CASRDGGGRANEKLFF TGTGCCAGCAGAGATGGGGGAGGAAGGGCTAATGAAAAACTGTTTTTT